A single sample is the source of the 2 T cell receptor beta chains below, sequenced in a study of blood T cell repertoires in COVID-19. The data were produced by immunoSEQ multiplex PCR, yet TCRdb's version contains in-frame clones alone and is incomplete. The sample lists around 300,000 clones; approximately 88% were seen once. Sequences were obtained from peripheral blood. These receptors were collected from a woman aged 25 to 39 with COVID-19, enrolled during active disease.

V and J are TRBV5-8 and TRBJ2-7, with a possible D match to TRBD1 (6 bases). CDR1 and CDR2 from the germline V gene are SGHTS and YDEGEE. This CDR3 contains 13 residues. Between the trimmed V and J ends, which lost 1 base and 7 bases, there was a span of 12 bases. The CDR3 here is CASSLFRGWEQYV. CDR3 DNA: TGTGCCAGCAGCTTGTTCAGGGGCTGGGAGCAGTACGTC.

Only a few counts were recorded for this clone. The rearrangement joins TRBV11-2 to TRBJ2-2; tentatively, D is TRBD2 (6 bases). The CDR3 runs 15 residues. The V end lost 4 bases, the J end lost 7 bases, and 16 bases lay between the germline ends. CDR1 and CDR2 from the germline V gene are SGHAT and FQNNGV. CDR3 in DNA: TGTGCCAGCAGCTCCCTGACTAGGAGCCGCGGGGAGCTGTTTTTT. This gives the protein CASSSLTRSRGELFF.